The entry below describes one T cell receptor (beta chain). The antigen remains unidentified. TCRdb analysed the 5' RACE reads with MiXCR anew, one entry per CDR3 protein. The table records hundreds of thousands of distinct CDR3 sequences, around 24% of them present only once. This entry comes from a study of T-cell memory formation after mild COVID-19. As for the study in general: Across donors, TCR clusters were largely donor specific.

General study findings and limits: Contracting clones localized mainly to CM and EM when CD4+ and mainly to EMRA when CD8+.

The V gene's germline CDR1 is SNHLY and CDR2 FYNNEI. V lost 5 bases and J lost 1, with 15 bases in between. This CDR3 is built from 15 residues. The sample was PBMCs or a T cell subset sorted from them (not recorded which). The receptor comes from an adult woman who had mild COVID-19 (a few samples of this study predate the infection). Cell type and time point are not known. The chain combines TRBV2 with TRBJ2-7; D gene unclear. CDR3 in amino acids: CASSPRPYRSYEQYF. In DNA, the CDR3 is TGTGCCAGCAGTCCTAGGCCATATAGATCCTACGAGCAGTACTTC.